Each of the 17 T cell receptor beta chains below was sequenced from the same sample in a study of radiotherapy plus CTLA-4 blockade in lung cancer. Clones were read by immunoSEQ multiplex PCR, and TCRdb kept only the in-frame ones, dropping some. This table has some 74,000 clones, around 80% appearing once. The sequencing used peripheral blood, collected from a patient treated with radiotherapy plus ipilimumab. These receptors were collected from a human donor with non-small cell lung cancer who had a complete response to radiotherapy plus ipilimumab.

With regard to this clone: A read error may account for a junction end that differs from germline. V gene TRBV19 combines with J gene TRBJ1-2; 8 bases fit TRBD1. Germline CDR1 is LNHDA and CDR2 is SQIVND (reference sequence). The CDR3 totals 14 residues. Written as DNA, the CDR3 is TGTGCCAGTAGGGACCGGGACAGGAACTATGGCTGCACCTTC. Translating gives CASRDRDRNYGCTF. Filled out from reference TRBV19 and TRBJ1-2, the complete variable domain reads DGGITQSPKYLFRKEGQNVTLSCEQNLNHDAMYWYRQDPGQGLRLIYYSQIVNDFQKGDIAEGYSVSREKKESFPLTVTSAQKNPTAFYLCASRDRDRNYGCTFGSGTRLTVV.

This rearrangement joins TRBV7-9 to TRBJ1-4; D perhaps matches TRBD1 (5 bases). The CDR3 totals 14 residues. The V end was cut by 5 bases, the J end by 8 bases, with 15 bases between. The germline CDR1 and CDR2 sequences are SEHNR and FQNEAQ (reference sequence). The CDR3 spells CASSHRAGLEKLFF. In DNA form, the CDR3 reads TGTGCCAGCAGCCATAGGGCAGGGCTCGAAAAACTGTTTTTT.

The sample holds one count of this clone. The chain couples TRBV5-1 to TRBJ1-2; possible D gene TRBD1, 5 bases. CDR1 SGHRS and CDR2 YFSETQ come from the germline V gene. Trimming removed 5 bases at V and 3 bases at J, with 17 bases between. CDR3 size: 15 residues. Here the CDR3 reads CASREGSSVDYGYTF. The DNA of the CDR3 is TGCGCCAGCAGGGAGGGGAGTTCTGTTGACTATGGCTACACCTTC.

CDR3: CAWSTSSGSTDTQYF. The CDR3 nucleotides are TGTGCCTGGAGTACGTCTAGCGGAAGCACAGATACGCAGTATTTT. The V gene is TRBV30, the J gene TRBJ2-3, with 7 bases matching TRBD2. The V and J ends lost 2 bases and 0 bases, in that order; junction bases with no gene match: 5. The CDR3 spans 15 residues. Germline loops: CDR1 GTSNPN, CDR2 SVGIG (reference sequence).

J is TRBJ1-2 and V is TRBV2, with D maybe TRBD1 (5 bases). Looked up from germline, CDR1 is SNHLY and CDR2 is FYNNEI. Trimming took off 6 bases at V and 6 bases at J, with 14 bases between the two ends. The CDR3 consists of 13 residues. CDR3 sequence reads: CASRGLTVNGYTF. The CDR3 nucleotides read TGTGCCAGCAGAGGGTTGACAGTCAATGGCTACACCTTC.

This clone was picked up a small number of times. Other DNA sequences within the sample encode an identical CDR3. The J gene is TRBJ2-3, the V gene TRBV29-1, with a tentative D call TRBD2 (6 bases). Looked up from germline, CDR1 is SQVTM and CDR2 is ANQGSEA. The CDR3 sequence is 14 residues long. V gave up 3 bases and J gave up 2 bases, with 12 bases separating them. This chain's CDR3 is CSVDGGANTDTQYF. DNA of the CDR3: TGCAGCGTTGACGGCGGGGCGAACACAGATACGCAGTATTTT.

This chain links TRBV4-3 with TRBJ2-1; 11 bases are shared with TRBD2. Germline assignment: CDR1 LGHNA and CDR2 YSLEER. Trimming removed 4 bases from V and 5 bases from J; junction bases left unmatched: 4. There are 15 residues in the CDR3. DNA of the CDR3: TGCGCCAGCAGCCTCGGGACTAGCGGAAACAATGAGCAGTTCTTC. Protein: CASSLGTSGNNEQFF.

Comments on this clone: The identical CDR3 is also encoded by other nucleotide sequences in the sample. V gene TRBV29-1 combines with J gene TRBJ1-3, with a tentative D call TRBD1 (6 bases). The CDR3 totals 15 residues. V lost 1 base and J lost 1, with 11 bases in between. CDR1 is SQVTM, CDR2 ANQGSEA, per germline. CDR3 in amino acids: CSVEGTGRSGNTIYF. CDR3 sequence (DNA): TGCAGCGTTGAAGGAACAGGGAGATCTGGAAACACCATATATTTT.

In this sample, this clone turned up once. V and J are TRBV19 and TRBJ1-5, with 7 bases matching TRBD1. Unmatched junction bases numbered 1, after V lost 5 bases and J lost 6 bases. There are 12 residues in the CDR3. Germline V lookup: CDR1 LNHDA, CDR2 SQIVND (reference sequence). CDR3 in DNA: TGTGCCAGTAGTGGGGACAGTCAGCCCCAGCATTTT. Its protein product is CASSGDSQPQHF.

The chain is built from TRBV7-8 and TRBJ2-7; a weak D match, TRBD2 (5 bases). This CDR3 comprises 12 residues. V was pared by 5 bases and J by 7 bases, with 12 bases between. The germline CDR1 and CDR2 sequences are SGHVS and FQNEAQ. The CDR3: CASSLPGSEQYV. The CDR3 DNA is TGTGCCAGCAGCCTTCCGGGAAGTGAGCAGTACGTC.

The chain has TRBV28 and TRBJ2-7, with D possibly matching TRBD1 (5 bases). The CDR3 sequence is 14 residues long. Germline loops: CDR1 MDHEN, CDR2 SYDVKM. V was trimmed by 7 bases and J by 0 bases, leaving 13 bases between them. CDR3 DNA sequence: TGTGCCAGCACGACAGACCCTGCCTCCTACGAGCAGTACTTC. Its protein product is CASTTDPASYEQYF.

The J gene is TRBJ1-2, the V gene TRBV19; D remains unclear. Germline assignment: CDR1 LNHDA and CDR2 SQIVND (reference sequence). The CDR3 is 13 residues long. Trimming cost V 3 bases and J 2 bases, with 7 bases left between them. CDR3 in DNA: TGTGCCAGTAGTATGACCGAAAACTATGGCTACACCTTC. Encoded protein: CASSMTENYGYTF.

V is TRBV14 and J is TRBJ2-6, with unresolved D. The V end lost 3 bases, the J end lost 0 bases, and 9 bases lay between the germline ends. This CDR3 region has 16 residues. CDR1 is SGHDN, CDR2 FVKESK, per germline. The CDR3: CASSHGPRSGANVLTF. Here the CDR3 DNA reads TGTGCCAGCAGCCACGGGCCCCGCTCTGGGGCCAACGTCCTGACTTTC. The full variable domain, its missing parts supplied by reference TRBV14 and TRBJ2-6, is EAGVTQFPSHSVIEKGQTVTLRCDPISGHDNLYWYRRVMGKEIKFLLHFVKESKQDESGMPNNRFLAERTGGTYSTLKVQPAELEDSGVYFCASSHGPRSGANVLTFGAGSRLTVL.

V usage is TRBV27 and J usage is TRBJ2-2; D remains ambiguous. The V gene's germline CDR1 is MNHEY and CDR2 SMNVEV (reference sequence). The ends were cut back, 2 bases at V and 5 bases at J, with 9 bases in the middle. The CDR3 consists of 14 residues. The CDR3 sequence is CASSLMRGTGELFF. The CDR3 region has the DNA TGTGCCAGCAGTTTAATGAGAGGTACCGGGGAGCTGTTTTTT.

This chain joins TRBV9 and TRBJ2-2; D not certain. CDR3 length: 15 amino acids. Trimming cost V 0 bases and J 4 bases, with 10 bases left between them. Germline loops: CDR1 SGDLS, CDR2 YYNGEE. CDR3 sequence reads: CASSVGLAGTGELFF. The CDR3 region has the DNA TGTGCCAGCAGCGTAGGATTAGCCGGCACCGGGGAGCTGTTTTTT. Combining the CDR3 with reference TRBV9 and TRBJ2-2 gives the whole variable domain DSGVTQTPKHLITATGQRVTLRCSPRSGDLSVYWYQQSLDQGLQFLIQYYNGEERAKGNILERFSAQQFPDLHSELNLSSLELGDSALYFCASSVGLAGTGELFFGEGSRLTVL.

V gene TRBV7-2 combines with J gene TRBJ1-5; tentative D call: TRBD1 (6 bases). Trimming removed 5 bases from V and 14 bases from J, with 19 bases in between. The CDR3 totals 13 residues. The germline V gene has CDR1 SGHTA and CDR2 FQGNSA. The CDR3, as DNA: TGTGCCAGCAGCCCGGGGATGGACAGCCCCAAGCATTTT. This sequence encodes CASSPGMDSPKHF.

Only a few counts were recorded for this clone. The chain links TRBV27 to TRBJ1-1; unclear D gene. CDR1 MNHEY and CDR2 SMNVEV come from the germline V gene (reference sequence). V was shortened by 5 bases and J by 1 base, with 14 bases between the two germline ends. This CDR3 is built from 15 residues. The CDR3 protein is CASSGRRVANTEAFF. DNA of the CDR3: TGTGCCAGCAGTGGCCGCCGGGTTGCGAACACTGAAGCTTTCTTT.